Shown below are 6 T cell receptor beta chains from a single sample sequenced in a study of T-cell reconstitution after alpha-beta-depleted transplantation in children. A TCRbeta library incorporating unique molecular identifiers was prepared. TCRdb reanalysed the PCR reads using MiXCR and keeps one entry per CDR3 protein. The sample carries 900,000 or so distinct CDR3 sequences, around 15% recorded once. Specimen: PBMCs, mostly from graft donor cells, collected 360 days after TCRalphabeta/CD19-depleted stem cell transplant. The receptor set was obtained from a male patient aged 10 to 17 who had a stem cell transplant for acute lymphoblastic leukemia, so the T cells may come from the graft donor.

Only a few counts were recorded for this clonotype. In DNA form, the CDR3 reads TGCAGTGCTAGGGGGGCTAGCGGGAATATTGGCACAGATACGCAGTATTTT. Translation gives CSARGASGNIGTDTQYF. The V call is TRBV20-1, the J call TRBJ2-3, with 9 bases lining up with TRBD2. CDR3 length: 17 amino acids. Looked up from germline, CDR1 is DFQATT and CDR2 is SNEGSKA (reference sequence). The V gene end was trimmed by 3 bases and the J gene end by 1 base; junction bases not matched to a gene: 11.

The rearrangement joins TRBV3-1 to TRBJ1-6; TRBD1 matches 8 bases. This CDR3 spans 16 amino acids. Looked up from germline, CDR1 is LGHDT and CDR2 is YNNKEL (reference sequence). V was pared by 1 base and J by 10 bases, with 9 bases of the junction left unmatched. CDR3 region: CASSQVGGAGGSPLHF. The CDR3 nucleotides are TGTGCCAGCAGCCAAGTCGGCGGGGCAGGGGGCTCACCCCTCCACTTT.

The chain joins TRBV10-3 to TRBJ2-5; 7 positions match TRBD2. V was pared by 2 bases and J by 5 bases, with 11 bases of the junction left unmatched. Germline V CDR1 and CDR2: ENHRY, SYGVKD. There are 16 residues in the CDR3. The CDR3 loop is CAISEKRGGLVETQYF. CDR3 coding DNA: TGTGCCATCAGTGAGAAGAGGGGTGGACTAGTGGAGACCCAGTACTTC.

This clonotype ranks as medium-sized (0.01 to 0.1%). The chain uses TRBV20-1 and TRBJ1-2; 8 nucleotides align to TRBD1. Looked up from germline, CDR1 is DFQATT and CDR2 is SNEGSKA (reference sequence). V shed 1 base, J shed 2 bases, and the junction held 9 bases outside the gene matches. The CDR3 length is 16 residues. The DNA of the CDR3 is TGCAGTGCTAGAGGGGGCGAGACAGGGGTAAACTATGGCTACACCTTC. This translates into CSARGGETGVNYGYTF.

This clonotype was observed a handful of times. The V call is TRBV14, the J call TRBJ2-7, with unresolved D. The CDR3 has 18 residues. Trimming removed 0 bases from V and 3 bases from J, with 21 bases in between. Per the germline V gene, CDR1 is SGHDN and CDR2 is FVKESK. The CDR3 region has the DNA TGTGCCAGCAGCCAAGATCACCCCGGCTCCACAACCTTCTACGAGCAGTACTTC. Translating gives CASSQDHPGSTTFYEQYF.

This clonotype was picked up many times. This chain joins TRBV7-6 and TRBJ2-2, with D possibly being TRBD1 (5 bases). Germline V gene sequence: CDR1 SGHVS, CDR2 FNYEAQ. V was clipped by 1 base and J by 5 bases, with 11 bases between them. The CDR3 totals 15 residues. The CDR3 region is CASSLEGDLTGELFF. The CDR3, as DNA: TGTGCCAGCAGCTTAGAAGGGGATCTAACCGGGGAGCTGTTTTTT.